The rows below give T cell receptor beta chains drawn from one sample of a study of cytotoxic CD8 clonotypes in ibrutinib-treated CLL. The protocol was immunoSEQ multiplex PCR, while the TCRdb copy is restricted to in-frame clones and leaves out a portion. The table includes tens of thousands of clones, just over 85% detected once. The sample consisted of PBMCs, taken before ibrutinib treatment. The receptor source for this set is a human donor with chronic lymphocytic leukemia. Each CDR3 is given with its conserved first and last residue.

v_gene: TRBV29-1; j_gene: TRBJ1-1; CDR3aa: CSTGQMNTEAFF
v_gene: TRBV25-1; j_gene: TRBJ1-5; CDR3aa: CASSGTDSNQPQHF
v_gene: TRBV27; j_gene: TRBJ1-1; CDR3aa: CASSLRGQNTEAFF
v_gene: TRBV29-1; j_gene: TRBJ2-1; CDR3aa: CSVTSITYNEQFF
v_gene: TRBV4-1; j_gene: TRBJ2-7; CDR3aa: CASSQDGSGGAGYEQYF
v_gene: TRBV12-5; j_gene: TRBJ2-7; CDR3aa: CASGLVLTGNIGEQYF
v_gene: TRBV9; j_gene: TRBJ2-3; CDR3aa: CASSASGSTDTQYF
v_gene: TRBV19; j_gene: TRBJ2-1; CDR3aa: CASSDSGRAINEQFF
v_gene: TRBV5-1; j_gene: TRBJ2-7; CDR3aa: CASSLVRYEQYF
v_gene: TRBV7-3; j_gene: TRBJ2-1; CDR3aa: CASSLGTLPYNEQFF
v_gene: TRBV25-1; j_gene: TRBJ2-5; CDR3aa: CASSEREVLETQYF
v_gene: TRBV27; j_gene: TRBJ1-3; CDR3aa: CASLRDTGNTIYF
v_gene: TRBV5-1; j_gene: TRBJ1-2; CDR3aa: CASSFSRDSYGYTF
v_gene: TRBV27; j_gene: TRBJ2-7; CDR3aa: CASSTYRDRTYEQYF
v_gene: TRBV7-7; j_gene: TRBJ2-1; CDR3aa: CASSLGDSSYNEQFF
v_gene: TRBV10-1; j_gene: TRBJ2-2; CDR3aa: CASSLRLAGEHRGAVF
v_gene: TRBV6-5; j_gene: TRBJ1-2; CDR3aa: CASSRDRDNYGYTF
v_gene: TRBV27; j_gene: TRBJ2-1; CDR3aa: CASSPYAASGSFVHNEQFF
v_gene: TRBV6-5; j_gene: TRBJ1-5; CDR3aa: CASSYSGGGLGQPQHF
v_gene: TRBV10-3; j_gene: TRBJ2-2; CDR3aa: CAISTTGNTGELFF
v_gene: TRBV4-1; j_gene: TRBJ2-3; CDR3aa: CASSQALPDTQYF
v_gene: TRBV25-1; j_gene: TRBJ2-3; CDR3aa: CASSDGQIADTQYF
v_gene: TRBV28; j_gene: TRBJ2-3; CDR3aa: CASSFSGRGTDTQYF
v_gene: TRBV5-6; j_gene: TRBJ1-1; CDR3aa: CASSRGVWAEAFF
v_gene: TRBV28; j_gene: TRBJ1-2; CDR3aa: CASSPPDSRSPYF
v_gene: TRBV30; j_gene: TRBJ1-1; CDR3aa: CAWSVPGLNTEAFF
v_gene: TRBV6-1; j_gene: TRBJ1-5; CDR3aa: CASSELGRGRVQPQHF
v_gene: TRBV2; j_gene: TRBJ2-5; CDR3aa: CASSRQGAETQYF
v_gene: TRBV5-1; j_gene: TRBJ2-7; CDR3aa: CASSLDGTGVYEQYF
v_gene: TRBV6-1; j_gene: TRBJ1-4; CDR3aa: CASRETGRNEKLFF
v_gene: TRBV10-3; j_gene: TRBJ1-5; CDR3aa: CAISTQGAGQPQHF
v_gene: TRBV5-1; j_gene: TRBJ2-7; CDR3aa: CASMDMGTVYF
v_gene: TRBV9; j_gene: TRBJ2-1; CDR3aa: CASSGWDRAGENEQFF
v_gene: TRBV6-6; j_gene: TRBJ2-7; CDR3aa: CASSYSGVYEQYF
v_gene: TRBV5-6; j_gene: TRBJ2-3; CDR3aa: CASSPDRADTQYF
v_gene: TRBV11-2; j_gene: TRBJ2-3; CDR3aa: CASSLADTQYF
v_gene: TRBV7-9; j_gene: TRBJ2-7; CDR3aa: CASSWGQGGQYF
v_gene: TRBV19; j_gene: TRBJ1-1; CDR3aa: CASSIQGSGGTEAFF
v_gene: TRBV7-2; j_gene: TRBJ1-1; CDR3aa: CASSGGDRDWFRDTEAFF
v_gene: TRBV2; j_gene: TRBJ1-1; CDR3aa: CASSEALRGPPSEAFF